Listed below are T cell receptor beta chains from one sample, sequenced in a study of cytomegalovirus exposure and HLA in healthy donors. This table comes from immunoSEQ multiplex PCR, and its TCRdb copy is limited to in-frame clones, with some not included. The table lists about 170,000 clones, 65% to 90% of them singletons, with 2% to 2.5% in the top ten. Source material: PBMCs. Receptors were obtained from a woman under 30 in good health and CMV-seronegative. The CDR3 runs from the conserved cysteine through the conserved F or W. A D gene is named only where the DNA matches it firmly. Part of the rows lack a size; the others show once, few, many or a class for expanded clones.

clone size	CDR3 length	J gene	V gene	D gene	CDR3 DNA	CDR3 protein
-	15	TRBJ1-5	TRBV6-1	-	TGTGCCAGCAGTGACGATAGCGGGTTCTATCAGCCCCAGCATTTT	CASSDDSGFYQPQHF
-	16	TRBJ2-3	TRBV11-2	-	TGTGCCTCTCAGGGGGGTTGGGGGAGCCTCACAGATACGCAGTATTTT	CASQGGWGSLTDTQYF
-	15	TRBJ1-5	TRBV18	-	TGTGCCAGCTCACCAAGGGAGGGGTTAAGCCAGCCCCAGCATTTT	CASSPREGLSQPQHF
-	17	TRBJ2-5	TRBV4-3	-	TGCGCCAGCAGCCAAGACCACCCTCCACGGTACCAAGAGACCCAGTACTTC	CASSQDHPPRYQETQYF
-	16	TRBJ2-5	TRBV18	TRBD1	TGTGCCAGCTCTACGACAGGGGGTATGGTTGTCGAGACCCAGTACTTC	CASSTTGGMVVETQYF
-	14	TRBJ2-5	TRBV9	-	TGTGCCAGCAGCCTACAGGGCCGAGAAGAGACCCAGTACTTC	CASSLQGREETQYF
-	14	TRBJ2-1	TRBV6-1	TRBD1	TGTGCCGCTCACCCGGGACAGGGCGTAGGTTGGCAGTTCTTC	CAAHPGQGVGWQFF
-	15	TRBJ1-5	TRBV5-5	-	TGTGCCAGCAGCTTGGAGGGCGGGAGCAATCAGCCCCAGCATTTT	CASSLEGGSNQPQHF
-	19	TRBJ2-3	TRBV7-8	TRBD2	TGTGCCACCTCCTGGACTAGCGGGGGCCCGATTACTAGCACAGATACGCAGTATTTT	CATSWTSGGPITSTDTQYF
few	14	TRBJ1-5	TRBV12-5	TRBD1	TGTGCTAGTGGTAGGACAGGGGATAATCAGCCCCAGCATTTT	CASGRTGDNQPQHF
-	14	TRBJ2-1	TRBV19	-	TGTGCCAGTAGTATAGTCGCGGGGTACAATGAGCAGTTCTTC	CASSIVAGYNEQFF
few	13	TRBJ1-4	TRBV4-2	TRBD1	TGTGCCAGCAGCCCAGGACAGGGGATGGAACTGTTTTTT	CASSPGQGMELFF
-	15	TRBJ1-5	TRBV19	TRBD1	TGTGCCAGTGACAGGGTATCGGGTAGCAATCAGCCCCAGCATTTT	CASDRVSGSNQPQHF
-	15	TRBJ2-4	TRBV19	-	TGTGCCAGTAGTATTAGAACAGGTTTAGGGAACATTCAGTACTTC	CASSIRTGLGNIQYF